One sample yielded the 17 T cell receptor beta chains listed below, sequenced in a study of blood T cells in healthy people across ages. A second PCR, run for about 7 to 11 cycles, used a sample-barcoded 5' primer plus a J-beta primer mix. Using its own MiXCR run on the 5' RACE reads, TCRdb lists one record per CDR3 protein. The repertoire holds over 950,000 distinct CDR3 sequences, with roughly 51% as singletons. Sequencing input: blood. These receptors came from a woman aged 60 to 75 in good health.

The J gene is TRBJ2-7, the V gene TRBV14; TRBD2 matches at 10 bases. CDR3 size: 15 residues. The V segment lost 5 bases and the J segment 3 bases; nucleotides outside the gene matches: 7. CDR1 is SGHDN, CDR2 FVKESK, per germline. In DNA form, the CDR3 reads TGTGCCAGCAGCGTCTGGACTAGCGGATACTACGAGCAGTACTTC. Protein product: CASSVWTSGYYEQYF.

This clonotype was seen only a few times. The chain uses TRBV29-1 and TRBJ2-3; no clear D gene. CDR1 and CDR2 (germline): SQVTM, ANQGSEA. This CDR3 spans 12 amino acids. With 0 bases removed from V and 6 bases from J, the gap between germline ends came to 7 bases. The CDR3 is CSVEEGNDTQYF. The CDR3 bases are TGCAGCGTTGAAGAGGGAAACGATACGCAGTATTTT.

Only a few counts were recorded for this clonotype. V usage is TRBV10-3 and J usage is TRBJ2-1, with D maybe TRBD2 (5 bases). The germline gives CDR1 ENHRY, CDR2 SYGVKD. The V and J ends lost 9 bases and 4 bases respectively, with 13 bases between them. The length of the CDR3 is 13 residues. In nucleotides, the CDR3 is TGTGCCATTCTACTAGACCAGTACAATGAGCAGTTCTTC. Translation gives CAILLDQYNEQFF.

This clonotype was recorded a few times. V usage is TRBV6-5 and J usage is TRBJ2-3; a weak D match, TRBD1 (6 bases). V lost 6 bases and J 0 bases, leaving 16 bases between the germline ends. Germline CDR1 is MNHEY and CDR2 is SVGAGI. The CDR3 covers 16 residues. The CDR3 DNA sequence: TGTGCCAGCAGCCCCGGGACACAAGTTAGCACAGATACGCAGTATTTT. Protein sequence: CASSPGTQVSTDTQYF.

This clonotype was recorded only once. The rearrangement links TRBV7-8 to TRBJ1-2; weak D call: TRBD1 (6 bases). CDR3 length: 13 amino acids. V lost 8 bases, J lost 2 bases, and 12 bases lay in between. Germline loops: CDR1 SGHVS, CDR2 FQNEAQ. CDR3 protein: CASGKDSNYGYTF. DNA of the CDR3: TGTGCCAGCGGCAAGGACAGCAACTATGGCTACACCTTC.

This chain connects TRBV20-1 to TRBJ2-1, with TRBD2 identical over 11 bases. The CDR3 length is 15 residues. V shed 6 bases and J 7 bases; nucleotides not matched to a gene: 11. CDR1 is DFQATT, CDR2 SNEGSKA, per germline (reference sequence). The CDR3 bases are TGCAGTGCAAAACTAGCGGGGGCACTCAGGAATGAGCAGTTCTTC. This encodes CSAKLAGALRNEQFF.

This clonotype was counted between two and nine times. The CDR3 sequence is CASSLDARDLYNEQFF. CDR3 nucleotides: TGCGCCAGCAGCTTGGACGCGCGGGATCTTTACAATGAGCAGTTCTTC. This chain connects TRBV5-1 to TRBJ2-1, with a tentative D call TRBD2 (6 bases). The CDR3 has 16 amino acids. Germline values: CDR1 SGHRS, CDR2 YFSETQ. The germline V and J ends were trimmed by 0 bases and 4 bases, with 14 bases remaining between them. Variable domain in full (rest from reference TRBV5-1 and TRBJ2-1): KAGVTQTPRYLIKTRGQQVTLSCSPISGHRSVSWYQQTPGQGLQFLFEYFSETQRNKGNFPGRFSGRQFSNSRSEMNVSTLELGDSALYLCASSLDARDLYNEQFFGPGTRLTVL.

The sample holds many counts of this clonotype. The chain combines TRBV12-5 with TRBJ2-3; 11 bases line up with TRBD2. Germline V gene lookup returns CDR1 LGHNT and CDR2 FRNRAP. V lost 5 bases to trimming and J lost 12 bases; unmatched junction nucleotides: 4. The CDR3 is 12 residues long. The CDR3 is CASGPLAGVQYF. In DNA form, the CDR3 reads TGTGCTAGTGGTCCACTAGCGGGAGTCCAGTATTTT. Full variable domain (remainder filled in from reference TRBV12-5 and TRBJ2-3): DARVTQTPRHKVTEMGQEVTMRCQPILGHNTVFWYRQTMMQGLELLAYFRNRAPLDDSGMPKDRFSAEMPDATLATLKIQPSEPRDSAVYFCASGPLAGVQYFGPGTRLTVL.

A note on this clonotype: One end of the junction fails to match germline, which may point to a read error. The CDR3 nucleotides read TGTGCCAACAGCGACCGTTTAGGAGGCCTTTATGGCTACACCTTC. Amino acids: CANSDRLGGLYGYTF. J is TRBJ1-2 and V is TRBV7-8; D is undetermined. The CDR3 is made up of 15 amino acids. CDR1 is SGHVS, CDR2 FQNEAQ, per germline.

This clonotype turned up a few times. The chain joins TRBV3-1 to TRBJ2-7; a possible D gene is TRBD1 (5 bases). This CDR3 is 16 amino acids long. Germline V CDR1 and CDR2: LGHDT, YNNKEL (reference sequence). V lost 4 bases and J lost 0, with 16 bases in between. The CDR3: CASSRTQAGHSYEQYF. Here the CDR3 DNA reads TGTGCCAGCAGCCGCACCCAGGCAGGGCACTCCTACGAGCAGTACTTC.

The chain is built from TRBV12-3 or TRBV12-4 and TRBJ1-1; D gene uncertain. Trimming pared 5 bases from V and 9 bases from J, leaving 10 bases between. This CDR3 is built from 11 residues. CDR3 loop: CASSLTVKAFF. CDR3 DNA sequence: TGTGCCAGCAGTCTGACGGTAAAAGCTTTCTTT.

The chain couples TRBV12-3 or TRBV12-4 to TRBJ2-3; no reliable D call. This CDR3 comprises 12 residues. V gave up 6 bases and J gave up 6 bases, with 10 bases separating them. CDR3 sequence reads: CASRFDRDTQYF. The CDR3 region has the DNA TGTGCCAGCAGATTCGATAGGGATACGCAGTATTTT.

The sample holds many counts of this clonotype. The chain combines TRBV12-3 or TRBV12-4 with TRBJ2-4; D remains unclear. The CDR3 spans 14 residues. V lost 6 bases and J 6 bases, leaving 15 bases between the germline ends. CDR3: CASSPDRWANIQYF. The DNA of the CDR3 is TGTGCCAGCAGCCCTGATAGATGGGCAAACATTCAGTACTTC.

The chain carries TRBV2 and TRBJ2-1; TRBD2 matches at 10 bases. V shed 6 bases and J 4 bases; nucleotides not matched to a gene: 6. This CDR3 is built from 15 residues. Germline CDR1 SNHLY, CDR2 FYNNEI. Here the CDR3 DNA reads TGTGCCAGCAGGAGAGGACTAGCGGAATACAATGAGCAGTTCTTC. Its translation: CASRRGLAEYNEQFF.

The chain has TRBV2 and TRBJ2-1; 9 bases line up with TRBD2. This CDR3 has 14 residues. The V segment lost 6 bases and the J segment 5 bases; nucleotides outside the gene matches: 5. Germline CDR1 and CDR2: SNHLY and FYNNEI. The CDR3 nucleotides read TGTGCCAGCAGCGCGGGACTAGCTCACAATGAGCAGTTCTTC. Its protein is CASSAGLAHNEQFF.

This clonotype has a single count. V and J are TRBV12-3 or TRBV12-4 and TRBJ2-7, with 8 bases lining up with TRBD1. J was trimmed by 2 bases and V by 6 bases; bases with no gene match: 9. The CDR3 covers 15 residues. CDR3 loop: CASSPTDRATYEQYF. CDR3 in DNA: TGTGCCAGCAGCCCCACGGACAGGGCCACCTACGAGCAGTACTTC.

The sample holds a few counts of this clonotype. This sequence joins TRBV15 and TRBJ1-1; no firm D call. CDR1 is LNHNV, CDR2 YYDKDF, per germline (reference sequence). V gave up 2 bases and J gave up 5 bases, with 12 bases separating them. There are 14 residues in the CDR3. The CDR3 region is CATSRKAVSTEAFF. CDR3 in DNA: TGTGCCACCAGCAGAAAAGCCGTTTCTACTGAAGCTTTCTTT.